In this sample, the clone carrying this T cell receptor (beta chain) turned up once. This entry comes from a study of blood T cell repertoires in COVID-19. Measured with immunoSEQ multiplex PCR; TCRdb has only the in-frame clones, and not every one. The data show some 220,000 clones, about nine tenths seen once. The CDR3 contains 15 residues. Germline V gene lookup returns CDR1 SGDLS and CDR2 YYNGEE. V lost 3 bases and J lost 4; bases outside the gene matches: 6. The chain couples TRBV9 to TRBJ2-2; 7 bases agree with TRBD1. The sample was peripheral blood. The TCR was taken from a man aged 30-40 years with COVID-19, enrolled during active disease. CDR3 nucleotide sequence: TGTGCCAGCAGCGGGCGACAGGGAACCACCGGGGAGCTGTTTTTT. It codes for CASSGRQGTTGELFF.